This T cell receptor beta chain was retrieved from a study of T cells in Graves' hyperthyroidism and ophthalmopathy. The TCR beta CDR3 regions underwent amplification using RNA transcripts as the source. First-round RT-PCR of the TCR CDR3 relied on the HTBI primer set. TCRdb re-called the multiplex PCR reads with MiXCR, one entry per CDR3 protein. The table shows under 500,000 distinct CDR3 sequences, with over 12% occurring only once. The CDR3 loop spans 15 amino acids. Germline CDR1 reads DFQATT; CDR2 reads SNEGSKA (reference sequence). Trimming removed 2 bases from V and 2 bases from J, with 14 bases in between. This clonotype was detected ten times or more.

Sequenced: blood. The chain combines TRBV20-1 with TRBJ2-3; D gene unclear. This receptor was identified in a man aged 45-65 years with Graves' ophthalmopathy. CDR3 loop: CSARPSVSYTDTQYF. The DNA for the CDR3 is TGCAGTGCTAGACCATCCGTGAGCTACACAGATACGCAGTATTTT.